This passage covers 29 T cell receptor beta chains from one sample sequenced in a study of cytomegalovirus exposure and HLA in healthy donors. The PCR employed 60 Vbeta primers together with 13 Jbeta primers. Only in-frame clones appear in the TCRdb table, and some are missing; sequencing was by immunoSEQ multiplex PCR. The sample has roughly 120,000 clones, 60% to 85% seen once. Source material: PBMCs. These receptors all stem from a woman aged 18-29 years in good health and CMV-seronegative.

This rearrangement joins TRBV30 to TRBJ2-1; no firm D call. Germline V gene lookup returns CDR1 GTSNPN and CDR2 SVGIG (reference sequence). The CDR3 is 12 residues long. Between the trimmed V and J ends, which lost 4 bases and 5 bases, there was a span of 9 bases. Written as DNA, the CDR3 is TGTGCCTGGACCGAGGTAGACAATGAGCAGTTCTTC. This codes for CAWTEVDNEQFF.

This chain links TRBV15 with TRBJ1-4; D is unresolved. The CDR3 loop spans 16 amino acids. Germline CDR1 LNHNV, CDR2 YYDKDF (reference sequence). V lost 0 bases and J lost 0, with 8 bases in between. The DNA for the CDR3 is TGTGCCACCAGCAGAGATCTACTCACAACTAATGAAAAACTGTTTTTT. It translates to CATSRDLLTTNEKLFF.

The chain uses TRBV19 and TRBJ2-1, with 8 nucleotides matching TRBD2. The germline V gene encodes CDR1 LNHDA and CDR2 SQIVND (reference sequence). The CDR3 is made up of 13 amino acids. V shed 7 bases and J 6 bases; nucleotides not matched to a gene: 5. The DNA for the CDR3 is TGTGCCAGTAACAGCGGGGGACTCAATGAGCAGTTCTTC. Residues: CASNSGGLNEQFF.

The chain is built from TRBV15 and TRBJ1-5; tentative D call: TRBD1 (6 bases). CDR1 is LNHNV and CDR2 is YYDKDF in the germline V gene (reference sequence). The CDR3 length is 15 residues. The V end lost 3 bases, the J end lost 1 base, and 10 bases lay between the germline ends. The CDR3 region has the DNA TGTGCCACCAGCAGGGACAGAGCCAGCAATCAGCCCCAGCATTTT. This encodes CATSRDRASNQPQHF. The full variable domain, its missing parts supplied by reference TRBV15 and TRBJ1-5, is DAMVIQNPRYQVTQFGKPVTLSCSQTLNHNVMYWYQQKSSQAPKLLFHYYDKDFNNEADTPDNFQSRRPNTSFCFLDIRSPGLGDTAMYLCATSRDRASNQPQHFGDGTRLSIL.

This clone was observed a handful of times. CDR3 in DNA: TGCGCCAGCAGCCAGACCGAGGCGGGTAGTTATGGCTACACCTTC. Amino acids: CASSQTEAGSYGYTF. The chain combines TRBV5-1 with TRBJ1-2; D remains ambiguous. Germline V lookup: CDR1 SGHRS, CDR2 YFSETQ. Trimming shortened V by 4 bases and J by 5 bases, and 18 bases separated the two germline ends. The CDR3 runs 15 residues.

The V call is TRBV6-6, the J call TRBJ1-2, with D hard to call. Trimming took off 5 bases at V and 1 base at J, with 14 bases between the two ends. CDR1 and CDR2 (germline): MNHNY, SVGAGI (reference sequence). The length of the CDR3 is 15 residues. The DNA for the CDR3 is TGTGCCAGCAGTCTCCCACGGGAGGTTAACTATGGCTACACCTTC. As protein: CASSLPREVNYGYTF.

A few counts support this clone. The chain couples TRBV6-1 to TRBJ1-3, with D uncertain. CDR1 is MNHNS, CDR2 SASEGT, per germline. Trimming pared 7 bases from V and 8 bases from J, leaving 9 bases between. The length of the CDR3 is 11 residues. CDR3 bases: TGTGCCAGCAACGGTCTCTACACCATATATTTT. Encoded protein: CASNGLYTIYF.

This clone was picked up a small number of times. The chain is built from TRBV28 and TRBJ2-7, with D perhaps TRBD2 (5 bases). This CDR3 has 13 residues. Trimming removed 2 bases at V and 2 bases at J, with 7 bases between. The germline CDR1 and CDR2 sequences are MDHEN and SYDVKM. The CDR3, as DNA: TGTGCCAGCAGTTTAAGCGGTACCTACGAGCAGTACTTC. Its translation: CASSLSGTYEQYF.

This chain uses TRBV5-5 with TRBJ1-1; a weak D match, TRBD1 (5 bases). There are 17 residues in the CDR3. The V end was cut by 2 bases, the J end by 1 base, with 18 bases between. The germline V gene has CDR1 SGHKS and CDR2 YYEKEE (reference sequence). CDR3 loop: CASSLGELAPPNTEAFF. DNA of the CDR3: TGTGCCAGCAGCTTAGGGGAACTCGCCCCTCCGAACACTGAAGCTTTCTTT. Combining the CDR3 with reference TRBV5-5 and TRBJ1-1 gives the whole variable domain DAGVTQSPTHLIKTRGQQVTLRCSPISGHKSVSWYQQVLGQGPQFIFQYYEKEERGRGNFPDRFSARQFPNYSSELNVNALLLGDSALYLCASSLGELAPPNTEAFFGQGTRLTVV.

The V gene is TRBV15, the J gene TRBJ1-2; weak D call: TRBD1 (5 bases). Trimming cost V 0 bases and J 7 bases, with 12 bases left between them. CDR3 size: 14 residues. Germline lookup yields CDR1 LNHNV and CDR2 YYDKDF (reference sequence). The chain's CDR3 is CATSRDGQTAGYTF. The CDR3 DNA follows: TGTGCCACCAGCAGAGATGGACAAACAGCTGGCTACACCTTC.

This clone appeared a few times. DNA for the CDR3: TGTGCCAGTAGTGCCTCGGCAGGGCACTATGGCTACACCTTC. Translated: CASSASAGHYGYTF. The chain recombines TRBV19 with TRBJ1-2; perhaps TRBD1 as D (5 bases). The CDR3 totals 14 residues. Germline V gene lookup returns CDR1 LNHDA and CDR2 SQIVND (reference sequence). Trimming cost V 5 bases and J 3 bases, with 13 bases left between them.

V is TRBV9 and J is TRBJ2-2, with 12 bases identical to TRBD2. The CDR3 extends over 18 amino acids. With 2 bases clipped from V and 6 bases from J, the junction kept 11 bases outside the gene matches. The V gene's germline CDR1 is SGDLS and CDR2 YYNGEE. This CDR3 reads CASSVTPGGLAGSGELFF. DNA for the CDR3: TGTGCCAGCAGCGTCACCCCTGGGGGACTAGCGGGTTCCGGGGAGCTGTTTTTT.

J is TRBJ1-5 and V is TRBV19; 7 nucleotides agree with TRBD1. Germline trimming cut 5 bases from V and 2 bases from J; bases unmatched to any gene: 3. The V gene's germline CDR1 is LNHDA and CDR2 SQIVND (reference sequence). The CDR3 runs to 14 residues. CDR3 coding DNA: TGTGCCAGTAGTGACAGGGAGGGCAATCAGCCCCAGCATTTT. It yields the protein CASSDREGNQPQHF.

V and J are TRBV6-5 and TRBJ2-7; 8 nucleotides align to TRBD1. The CDR3 contains 14 residues. Trimming took 6 bases from V and 0 from J; bases not matched to a gene: 4. The germline CDR1 and CDR2 sequences are MNHEY and SVGAGI. The CDR3 coding sequence is TGTGCCAGCAGCTGGGACAGGCGCTCCTACGAGCAGTACTTC. This translates into CASSWDRRSYEQYF.

V and J are TRBV6-6 and TRBJ2-7; 8 bases fit TRBD2. This CDR3 has 16 residues. Germline-derived CDR1 and CDR2 are MNHNY and SVGAGI (reference sequence). J lost 1 base, V lost 0 bases, and 5 bases had no gene match. CDR3 nucleotides: TGTGCCAGCAGTTACTCGAGGTTAGCGGGGTCCTACGAGCAGTACTTC. It is translated as CASSYSRLAGSYEQYF.

The DNA of the CDR3 is TGTGCCAGCAGACAGACGGGGGGTTACACAGATACGCAGTATTTT. Its protein is CASRQTGGYTDTQYF. The chain has TRBV28 and TRBJ2-3; 7 bases match TRBD2. The CDR3 is 15 residues long. V was clipped by 6 bases and J by 2 bases; unmatched bases: 8. Germline values: CDR1 MDHEN, CDR2 SYDVKM. The variable domain in full, completed from reference TRBV28 and TRBJ2-3, reads DVKVTQSSRYLVKRTGEKVFLECVQDMDHENMFWYRQDPGLGLRLIYFSYDVKMKEKGDIPEGYSVSREKKERFSLILESASTNQTSMYLCASRQTGGYTDTQYFGPGTRLTVL.

The CDR3 sequence: CASSQGAGDSNQPQHF. CDR3 nucleotide sequence: TGTGCCAGCAGCCAGGGGGCTGGGGATAGCAATCAGCCCCAGCATTTT. The genes are TRBV5-4 and TRBJ1-5, with TRBD1 matching over 8 bases. The germline gives CDR1 SGHNT, CDR2 YYREEE (reference sequence). The CDR3 runs to 16 residues. The V and J ends lost 4 bases and 0 bases, in that order; junction bases with no gene match: 6.

This CDR3 reads CATSRTQDQETQYF. The CDR3 nucleotides are TGTGCCACCAGCAGAACGCAGGATCAAGAGACCCAGTACTTC. The rearrangement uses TRBV15 and TRBJ2-5; no reliable D call. Trimming removed 2 bases at V and 2 bases at J, with 9 bases between. The CDR3 is made up of 14 amino acids. Looked up from germline, CDR1 is LNHNV and CDR2 is YYDKDF (reference sequence).

The genes are TRBV2 and TRBJ2-7; 8 nucleotides align to TRBD1. The CDR3 contains 12 residues. The V segment lost 5 bases and the J segment 7 bases; nucleotides outside the gene matches: 4. Looked up from germline, CDR1 is SNHLY and CDR2 is FYNNEI. The CDR3 region has the DNA TGTGCCAGCAGTCCCAGGGGGCTTGAGCAGTACTTC. This codes for CASSPRGLEQYF.

This clone was observed a handful of times. The genes are TRBV18 and TRBJ1-1; D gene uncertain. Trimming shortened V by 2 bases and J by 0 bases, and 19 bases separated the two germline ends. The germline V gene encodes CDR1 KGHSH and CDR2 LQKENI. CDR3 length equals 18 residues. The CDR3 sequence is CASSPFHLGSSMNTEAFF. CDR3 DNA: TGTGCCAGCTCACCATTCCACCTCGGGAGCTCCATGAACACTGAAGCTTTCTTT.

This chain joins TRBV30 and TRBJ2-5, with D hard to call. The ends were cut back, 2 bases at V and 2 bases at J, with 6 bases in the middle. The CDR3 is 12 residues long. Looked up from germline, CDR1 is GTSNPN and CDR2 is SVGIG (reference sequence). In DNA, the CDR3 is TGTGCCTGGAGTAGACATCAAGAGACCCAGTACTTC. Amino acid sequence: CAWSRHQETQYF.

The rearrangement joins TRBV16 to TRBJ1-2, with D unclear. Per the germline V gene, CDR1 is KGHSY and CDR2 is FQNENV. The CDR3 runs 19 residues. Trimming took off 3 bases at V and 5 bases at J, with 28 bases between the two ends. CDR3 nucleotide sequence: TGTGCCAGCAGCCATTTAGTCGGTTCGGCAGCCACTAGAAGTTATGGCTACACCTTC. It translates to CASSHLVGSAATRSYGYTF.

The chain is built from TRBV5-6 and TRBJ2-1, with a tentative D call TRBD2 (5 bases). The ends were cut back, 1 base at V and 3 bases at J, with 11 bases in the middle. CDR3 length: 15 residues. In germline, CDR1 is SGHDT, CDR2 YYEEEE. Written as DNA, the CDR3 is TGTGCCAGCAGCTTGCGGGGTGTCGTCTACAATGAGCAGTTCTTC. This gives the protein CASSLRGVVYNEQFF.

This clone came up once. This chain connects TRBV27 to TRBJ1-5; 8 positions agree with TRBD1. The germline CDR1 and CDR2 sequences are MNHEY and SMNVEV (reference sequence). J lost 7 bases, V lost 3 bases, and 2 bases had no gene match. This CDR3 comprises 13 residues. The CDR3 loop reads CASSFRGPQPQHF. CDR3 bases: TGTGCCAGCAGTTTCAGGGGGCCGCAGCCCCAGCATTTT.

The rearrangement links TRBV19 to TRBJ2-3; no clear D. The V gene's germline CDR1 is LNHDA and CDR2 SQIVND (reference sequence). Between the trimmed V and J ends, which lost 5 bases and 2 bases, there was a span of 5 bases. This CDR3 is built from 12 residues. In DNA, the CDR3 is TGTGCCAGTAGTCAGTACACAGATACGCAGTATTTT. Translating it yields CASSQYTDTQYF.

V usage is TRBV5-1 and J usage is TRBJ1-2, with D unresolved. V dropped 0 bases and J dropped 4 bases, with 7 bases sitting between them. The CDR3 consists of 13 residues. CDR1 SGHRS and CDR2 YFSETQ come from the germline V gene. CDR3 coding DNA: TGCGCCAGCAGCTTGGACAGTGTCTATGGCTACACCTTC. Its translation: CASSLDSVYGYTF.

The J gene is TRBJ1-2, the V gene TRBV28; unclear D gene. The length of the CDR3 is 13 residues. Germline V gene sequence: CDR1 MDHEN, CDR2 SYDVKM. The V gene lost 3 bases and the J gene lost 4 bases, with 9 bases spanning the gap. CDR3 coding DNA: TGTGCCAGCAGTTTCGCGGGGAGCTATGGCTACACCTTC. As protein: CASSFAGSYGYTF.

The rearrangement joins TRBV6-5 to TRBJ1-1, with no clear D. With 6 bases removed from V and 1 base from J, the gap between germline ends came to 15 bases. Germline V gene sequence: CDR1 MNHEY, CDR2 SVGAGI. The CDR3 is 15 residues long. DNA of the CDR3: TGTGCCAGCAGCCACCTTGCCCAAGCGAACACTGAAGCTTTCTTT. Encoded protein: CASSHLAQANTEAFF.

The V call is TRBV5-1, the J call TRBJ1-6, with TRBD1 matching over 7 bases. From germline, CDR1 is SGHRS and CDR2 YFSETQ. This CDR3 comprises 16 residues. V gave up 0 bases and J gave up 9 bases; unmatched junction bases: 9. The CDR3 spells CASSLEVGGIGSPLHF. The CDR3 region has the DNA TGCGCCAGCAGCTTGGAAGTAGGGGGCATAGGTTCACCCCTCCACTTT.